This T cell receptor beta chain was identified in a study of blood T cell repertoires in COVID-19. As for the study in general: Sites in the United States, Italy and Spain provided acute and convalescent COVID-19 samples.

The CDR3 has 17 amino acids. After removal of 4 bases from V and 4 bases from J, the junction contained 14 bases not matched to a gene. Germline values: CDR1 ENHRY, CDR2 SYGVKD. Sequencing was performed with immunoSEQ multiplex PCR; in TCRdb, only in-frame clones are kept and a portion is missing. This sample has fewer than 75,000 clones, with 70% to 90% found just once. The specimen sequenced was peripheral blood. V and J are TRBV10-3 and TRBJ2-5; 8 nucleotides line up with TRBD1. This sequence originates from a middle-aged man with active COVID-19. The CDR3 loop is CAISGTRTGSGVETQYF. The CDR3 coding sequence is TGTGCCATCAGTGGGACGAGGACAGGGTCGGGGGTAGAGACCCAGTACTTC.